A single sample gave rise to the 13 T cell receptor beta chains below, sequenced in a study of blood T cell repertoires in COVID-19. The assay was immunoSEQ multiplex PCR, and TCRdb's table has in-frame clones only and misses some. Of tens of thousands of clones listed, approximately 88% were seen once; the top ten hold roughly 2.5%. What was sequenced was peripheral blood. The receptors come from a man aged 50 to 60 with acute or convalescent COVID-19.

The chain recombines TRBV7-6 with TRBJ2-3; 9 bases align to TRBD2. The CDR3 has 19 residues. Germline CDR1 and CDR2: SGHVS and FNYEAQ. V lost 2 bases to trimming and J lost 0 bases; unmatched junction nucleotides: 12. CDR3 nucleotides: TGTGCCAGCAGCTTAATCTCTAGGTGGCTAGCGGGGAGCACAGATACGCAGTATTTT. This codes for CASSLISRWLAGSTDTQYF.

The rearrangement uses TRBV5-6 and TRBJ2-7; D may be TRBD2 (5 bases). CDR3 length: 14 residues. Germline V CDR1 and CDR2: SGHDT, YYEEEE. The ends were cut back, 5 bases at V and 2 bases at J, with 14 bases in the middle. CDR3 in amino acids: CASSPGYGAYEQYF. In nucleotides, the CDR3 is TGTGCCAGCAGTCCGGGGTACGGCGCCTACGAGCAGTACTTC.

This chain uses TRBV6-2 or TRBV6-3 with TRBJ2-7; 9 nucleotides agree with TRBD2. Per the germline V gene, CDR1 is MNHEY and CDR2 is SVGEGT. V shed 6 bases and J 0 bases; nucleotides not matched to a gene: 9. The length of the CDR3 is 16 residues. The CDR3 here is CASSLRLAESSYEQYF. The CDR3 nucleotides read TGTGCCAGCAGCCTGCGACTAGCGGAGAGCTCCTACGAGCAGTACTTC.

The rearrangement joins TRBV6-5 to TRBJ1-2; 9 bases fit TRBD1. V was pared by 4 bases and J by 7 bases, with 10 bases of the junction left unmatched. The germline gives CDR1 MNHEY, CDR2 SVGAGI. This CDR3 region has 15 residues. CDR3: CASSSGTGGSGGYTF. The DNA of the CDR3 is TGTGCCAGCAGTTCCGGTACAGGGGGCTCGGGTGGCTACACCTTC.

This sequence joins TRBV11-2 and TRBJ2-7; TRBD1 might be the D (5 bases). Germline V CDR1 and CDR2: SGHAT, FQNNGV. Trimming pared 1 base from V and 4 bases from J, leaving 11 bases between. The CDR3 contains 14 residues. CDR3 DNA sequence: TGTGCCAGCAGCTTAGCGGCAGGGCAATACGAGCAGTACTTC. Amino acids: CASSLAAGQYEQYF.

The chain uses TRBV12-3 or TRBV12-4 and TRBJ1-5; the D is unclear. This CDR3 comprises 13 residues. V lost 3 bases to trimming and J lost 5 bases, with 8 bases between them. The CDR3 sequence is CASSFAAYQPQHF. The CDR3, as DNA: TGTGCCAGCAGTTTCGCGGCCTATCAGCCCCAGCATTTT.

The rearrangement links TRBV7-9 to TRBJ1-1; TRBD1 might be the D (5 bases). The germline gives CDR1 SEHNR, CDR2 FQNEAQ (reference sequence). The CDR3 loop spans 14 amino acids. The V end lost 5 bases, the J end lost 2 bases, and 12 bases lay between the germline ends. As DNA, the CDR3 is TGTGCCAGCAGCCCAAAGGACACTAACACTGAAGCTTTCTTT. Protein: CASSPKDTNTEAFF.

The chain joins TRBV5-5 to TRBJ2-7, with 9 bases fitting TRBD1. This CDR3 region has 13 residues. Germline-derived CDR1 and CDR2 are SGHKS and YYEKEE (reference sequence). V trimming: 5 bases; J trimming: 6 bases; junction bases outside the gene matches: 6. This chain's CDR3 is CASRGQGSREQYF. The CDR3, as DNA: TGTGCCAGCAGGGGACAGGGAAGCCGCGAGCAGTACTTC.

This rearrangement joins TRBV12-3 or TRBV12-4 to TRBJ1-2, with 8 bases fitting TRBD1. The CDR3 covers 13 residues. Trimming at V came to 5 bases and at J to 8 bases, leaving 7 bases not matched to a gene. For the CDR3, the DNA is TGTGCCAGCAGTCTGGACAGGGCGTCCGGCTACACCTTC. Translating gives CASSLDRASGYTF.

The chain recombines TRBV27 with TRBJ1-6, with D perhaps TRBD1 (6 bases). Per germline, CDR1 MNHEY and CDR2 SMNVEV (reference sequence). Trimming stripped 7 bases from V and 0 bases from J, with 22 bases between. The length of the CDR3 is 19 residues. CDR3: CASTLRRDTRSSYNSPLHF. The CDR3 DNA reads as TGTGCCAGCACCCTGAGAAGGGACACCAGGAGCTCCTATAATTCACCCCTCCACTTT.

The rearrangement joins TRBV6-5 to TRBJ2-7; TRBD2 might be the D (7 bases). This CDR3 has 13 amino acids. V lost 5 bases and J lost 4, with 12 bases in between. Germline V gene lookup returns CDR1 MNHEY and CDR2 SVGAGI. The CDR3 DNA follows: TGTGCCAGCAGTCAGAGGGGGGGGTACGAGCAGTACTTC. The encoded protein is CASSQRGGYEQYF.

This rearrangement joins TRBV5-6 to TRBJ1-2, with 7 bases fitting TRBD1. CDR3 size: 15 residues. Germline V gene sequence: CDR1 SGHDT, CDR2 YYEEEE. V trimming: 4 bases; J trimming: 5 bases; junction bases outside the gene matches: 11. The CDR3 sequence: CASSAGQARGYGYTF. The CDR3 DNA reads as TGTGCCAGCAGCGCCGGACAGGCCCGGGGTTATGGCTACACCTTC.

This clone was detected once. The V and J genes are TRBV7-3 and TRBJ2-1; 11 nucleotides align to TRBD2. Per the germline V gene, CDR1 is SGHTA and CDR2 is FQGTGA. The CDR3 contains 17 residues. V shed 5 bases and J 5 bases; nucleotides not matched to a gene: 11. In nucleotides, the CDR3 is TGTGCCAGCAGCCCGGGTACGACTAGCGGGATCGACAATGAGCAGTTCTTC. Residues: CASSPGTTSGIDNEQFF.